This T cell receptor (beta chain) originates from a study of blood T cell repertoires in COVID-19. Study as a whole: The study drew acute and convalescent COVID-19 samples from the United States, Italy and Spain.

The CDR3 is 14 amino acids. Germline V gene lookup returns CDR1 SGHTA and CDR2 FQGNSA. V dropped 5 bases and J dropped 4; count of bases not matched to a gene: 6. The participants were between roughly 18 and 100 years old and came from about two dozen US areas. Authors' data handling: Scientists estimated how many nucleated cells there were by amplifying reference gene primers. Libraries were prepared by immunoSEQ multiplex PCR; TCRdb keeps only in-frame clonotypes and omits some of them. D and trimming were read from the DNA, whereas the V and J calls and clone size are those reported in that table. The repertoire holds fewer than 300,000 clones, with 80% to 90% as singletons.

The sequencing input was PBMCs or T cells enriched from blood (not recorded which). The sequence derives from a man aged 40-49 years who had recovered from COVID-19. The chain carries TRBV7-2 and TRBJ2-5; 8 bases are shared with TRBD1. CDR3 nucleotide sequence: TGTGCCAGCAGCATGGACAGGGTGGGAGAGACCCAGTACTTC. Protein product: CASSMDRVGETQYF. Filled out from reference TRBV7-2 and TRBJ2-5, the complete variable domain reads GAGVSQSPSNKVTEKGKDVELRCDPISGHTALYWYRQSLGQGLEFLIYFQGNSAPDKSGLPSDRFSAERTGGSVSTLTIQRTQQEDSAVYLCASSMDRVGETQYFGPGTRLLVL.